This passage covers 32 T cell receptor beta chains from one sample sequenced in a study of blood T cell repertoires in COVID-19. The data were produced by immunoSEQ multiplex PCR, yet TCRdb's version contains in-frame clones alone and is incomplete. The sample consists of fewer than 60,000 clones, 70% to 85% of them appearing once. The sample taken for sequencing was peripheral blood. Source of these receptors: a man aged 55 to 70 with acute or convalescent COVID-19.

This rearrangement joins TRBV18 to TRBJ1-6; the match to TRBD1 covers 9 bases. V lost 3 bases, J lost 10 bases, and 13 bases stayed unmatched. The CDR3 has 17 amino acids. The germline V gene encodes CDR1 KGHSH and CDR2 LQKENI. The CDR3 reads CASSPRDREERGSPLHF. For the CDR3, the DNA is TGTGCCAGCTCACCGCGGGACAGGGAGGAAAGAGGATCACCCCTCCACTTT.

This chain uses TRBV2 with TRBJ1-2, with 9 bases fitting TRBD1. Germline CDR1 and CDR2: SNHLY and FYNNEI. The CDR3 totals 14 residues. With 2 bases clipped from V and 5 bases from J, the junction kept 3 bases outside the gene matches. The CDR3: CASSERDRVYGYTF. CDR3 nucleotide sequence: TGTGCCAGCAGTGAACGGGACAGGGTATATGGCTACACCTTC.

The chain couples TRBV6-6 to TRBJ2-3; 15 bases fit TRBD2. V shed 5 bases and J 5 bases; nucleotides not matched to a gene: 8. The CDR3 contains 17 residues. Germline assignment: CDR1 MNHNY and CDR2 SVGAGI (reference sequence). The CDR3 nucleotides are TGTGCCAGCAGTCTCAGGACTAGCGGGGGGGGGTTAGATACGCAGTATTTT. Its translation is CASSLRTSGGGLDTQYF.

The V and J genes are TRBV29-1 and TRBJ2-2; 7 nucleotides agree with TRBD2. Germline loops: CDR1 SQVTM, CDR2 ANQGSEA. There are 15 residues in the CDR3. V shed 2 bases, J shed 2 bases, and the junction held 5 bases outside the gene matches. DNA for the CDR3: TGCAGCGTTGAAAGGGCGGGGGACAACACCGGGGAGCTGTTTTTT. It codes for CSVERAGDNTGELFF.

The chain is built from TRBV2 and TRBJ2-7; D is ambiguous. The CDR3 loop spans 13 amino acids. V was pared by 3 bases and J by 5 bases, with 11 bases between. The germline CDR1 and CDR2 sequences are SNHLY and FYNNEI. The CDR3 is CASSDPQSDEQYF. The DNA of the CDR3 is TGTGCCAGCAGTGACCCCCAGAGCGACGAGCAGTACTTC. The full variable domain, rest sourced from reference TRBV2 and TRBJ2-7, is EPEVTQTPSHQVTQMGQEVILRCVPISNHLYFYWYRQILGQKVEFLVSFYNNEISEKSEIFDDQFSVERPDGSNFTLKIRSTKLEDSAMYFCASSDPQSDEQYFGPGTRLTVT.

This chain uses TRBV2 with TRBJ1-3; no clear D. The CDR3 runs 13 residues. Trimming cost V 3 bases and J 6 bases, with 9 bases left between them. Germline lookup yields CDR1 SNHLY and CDR2 FYNNEI. The CDR3 here is CASSEGRINTIYF. As DNA, the CDR3 is TGTGCCAGCAGTGAGGGCAGGATAAACACCATATATTTT.

The chain is built from TRBV30 and TRBJ1-5; TRBD1 is a possible D gene (5 bases). The CDR3 extends over 14 amino acids. V was trimmed by 5 bases and J by 0 bases, leaving 11 bases between them. CDR1 and CDR2 from the germline V gene are GTSNPN and SVGIG (reference sequence). CDR3 DNA sequence: TGTGCCTGGGCACAGGCTTATAGCAATCAGCCCCAGCATTTT. This translates into CAWAQAYSNQPQHF.

This sequence joins TRBV5-6 and TRBJ1-6; D is possibly TRBD1 (6 bases). Germline V gene lookup returns CDR1 SGHDT and CDR2 YYEEEE. The V gene lost 3 bases and the J gene lost 3 bases, with 7 bases spanning the gap. The CDR3 spans 14 residues. The CDR3 DNA is TGTGCCAGCAGCTCGACAGGCTATAATTCACCCCTCCACTTT. It codes for CASSSTGYNSPLHF. The entire variable domain, with the rest obtained from reference TRBV5-6 and TRBJ1-6, is as follows: DAGVTQSPTHLIKTRGQQVTLRCSPKSGHDTVSWYQQALGQGPQFIFQYYEEEERQRGNFPDRFSGHQFPNYSSELNVNALLLGDSALYLCASSSTGYNSPLHFGNGTRLTVT.

This clone was counted a few times. This chain links TRBV7-6 with TRBJ2-7; TRBD2 matches at 14 bases. J gave up 7 bases and V 5 bases, and 4 bases lay outside the gene matches. CDR1 is SGHVS and CDR2 is FNYEAQ in the germline V gene. The CDR3 has 14 amino acids. The CDR3 nucleotides are TGTGCCAGCAGCACCGGGACTAGCGGGGGTGAGCAGTACTTC. Its translation is CASSTGTSGGEQYF.

The J gene is TRBJ1-4, the V gene TRBV15, with 9 bases that match TRBD1. Unmatched junction bases numbered 7, after V lost 2 bases and J lost 9 bases. Germline V CDR1 and CDR2: LNHNV, YYDKDF (reference sequence). The CDR3 totals 15 residues. CDR3 coding DNA: TGTGCCACCAGCAGACCGCCGGGGACAGGGAAAAAACTGTTTTTT. Amino acids: CATSRPPGTGKKLFF. Full variable domain (outside the CDR3, taken from reference TRBV15 and TRBJ1-4): DAMVIQNPRYQVTQFGKPVTLSCSQTLNHNVMYWYQQKSSQAPKLLFHYYDKDFNNEADTPDNFQSRRPNTSFCFLDIRSPGLGDTAMYLCATSRPPGTGKKLFFGSGTQLSVL.

V and J are TRBV15 and TRBJ1-1, with D possibly matching TRBD1 (5 bases). The V end lost 4 bases, the J end lost 1 base, and 13 bases lay between the germline ends. This CDR3 region has 15 residues. The germline V gene has CDR1 LNHNV and CDR2 YYDKDF (reference sequence). The DNA of the CDR3 is TGTGCCACCAGCAAACCGGGACTCCAGAACACTGAAGCTTTCTTT. This sequence encodes CATSKPGLQNTEAFF.

The chain has TRBV7-9 and TRBJ2-3, with TRBD2 matching 8 bases. CDR3 length: 17 amino acids. Germline V gives CDR1 SEHNR, CDR2 FQNEAQ (reference sequence). Losses at the gene ends were 1 base for V and 3 bases for J; bases not matched to a gene: 9. The CDR3 here is CASSLGQPAGGTDTQYF. Written as DNA, the CDR3 is TGTGCCAGCAGCTTAGGACAGCCCGCGGGGGGAACAGATACGCAGTATTTT.

The chain is built from TRBV6-1 and TRBJ1-2; D is undetermined. V lost 2 bases, J lost 9 bases, and 10 bases lay in between. This CDR3 is built from 12 residues. Looked up from germline, CDR1 is MNHNS and CDR2 is SASEGT. CDR3 in DNA: TGTGCCAGCAGTGAATTTCAGGATAGCTACACCTTC. Translating gives CASSEFQDSYTF.

The V and J genes are TRBV18 and TRBJ1-2, with D uncertain. The CDR3 sequence is 13 residues long. CDR1 KGHSH and CDR2 LQKENI come from the germline V gene. V shed 2 bases and J shed 2 bases, with 6 bases lying between them. The DNA for the CDR3 is TGTGCCAGCTCACCAGAGCTGAACTATGGCTACACCTTC. Encoded protein: CASSPELNYGYTF.

This rearrangement joins TRBV18 to TRBJ2-2; 7 bases agree with TRBD1. J gave up 4 bases and V 2 bases, and 10 bases lay outside the gene matches. Germline CDR1 reads KGHSH; CDR2 reads LQKENI. The length of the CDR3 is 17 residues. The CDR3: CASSPSPVTGPTGELFF. CDR3 DNA sequence: TGTGCCAGCTCACCAAGTCCGGTGACAGGGCCCACCGGGGAGCTGTTTTTT.

J is TRBJ1-2 and V is TRBV27; the D gene is possibly TRBD1 (5 bases). V lost 5 bases and J lost 8, with 24 bases in between. The germline V gene has CDR1 MNHEY and CDR2 SMNVEV (reference sequence). This CDR3 has 16 residues. The CDR3, as DNA: TGTGCCAGCAGTCCTCGCTGGGGGGATGTAGCGGGAGGCTACACCTTC. It is translated as CASSPRWGDVAGGYTF.

Only one count was recorded for this clone. This chain uses TRBV5-1 with TRBJ1-4, with 9 nucleotides matching TRBD1. Trimming removed 2 bases from V and 5 bases from J; junction bases left unmatched: 13. The germline CDR1 and CDR2 sequences are SGHRS and YFSETQ. The CDR3 covers 18 residues. The chain's CDR3 is CASSLLGPSGTGNEKLFF. The CDR3 coding sequence is TGCGCCAGCAGCTTATTGGGACCCTCCGGGACAGGGAATGAAAAACTGTTTTTT.

This clone was observed a single time. The chain uses TRBV7-2 and TRBJ1-4; a possible D gene is TRBD1 (5 bases). Germline V gene sequence: CDR1 SGHTA, CDR2 FQGNSA. CDR3 length: 15 amino acids. V was shortened by 5 bases and J by 6 bases, with 16 bases between the two germline ends. The DNA of the CDR3 is TGTGCCAGCAGCAGAACCGGGACTCCGGATGAAAAACTGTTTTTT. It specifies CASSRTGTPDEKLFF.

This rearrangement joins TRBV12-3 or TRBV12-4 to TRBJ2-7; perhaps TRBD1 as D (5 bases). The CDR3 spans 12 residues. V lost 4 bases and J lost 6, with 10 bases in between. The CDR3 DNA is TGTGCCAGCAGTTCCAGGGTTGGCGAGCAGTACTTC. This encodes CASSSRVGEQYF.

The V and J genes are TRBV19 and TRBJ1-1; a possible D gene is TRBD1 (5 bases). Germline V CDR1 and CDR2: LNHDA, SQIVND (reference sequence). Trimming pared 2 bases from V and 6 bases from J, leaving 13 bases between. The CDR3 totals 14 residues. In DNA form, the CDR3 reads TGTGCCAGTAGTATAACCGGGGGTAAGGCTGAAGCTTTCTTT. This codes for CASSITGGKAEAFF.

This clone was counted only a few times. The chain links TRBV30 to TRBJ1-2; no firm D call. The CDR3 is made up of 13 amino acids. CDR1 is GTSNPN and CDR2 is SVGIG in the germline V gene (reference sequence). V dropped 0 bases and J dropped 2 bases, with 7 bases sitting between them. CDR3 sequence reads: CAWSVYRNYGYTF. DNA for the CDR3: TGTGCCTGGAGTGTTTACAGAAACTATGGCTACACCTTC. Complete variable domain (other parts from reference TRBV30 and TRBJ1-2): SQTIHQWPATLVQPVGSPLSLECTVEGTSNPNLYWYRQAAGRGLQLLFYSVGIGQISSEVPQNLSASRPQDRQFILSSKKLLLSDSGFYLCAWSVYRNYGYTFGSGTRLTVV.

J is TRBJ1-6 and V is TRBV6-2 or TRBV6-3, with D perhaps TRBD1 (6 bases). CDR3 size: 15 residues. Trimming cost V 5 bases and J 6 bases, with 14 bases left between them. CDR1 is MNHEY and CDR2 is SVGEGT in the germline V gene. This chain's CDR3 is CASSLRRDTNSPLHF. The CDR3 DNA reads TGTGCCAGCAGTCTTCGCCGGGACACTAATTCACCCCTCCACTTT.

V usage is TRBV4-3 and J usage is TRBJ2-1; possibly TRBD2 for D (5 bases). CDR3 size: 15 residues. The germline gives CDR1 LGHNA, CDR2 YSLEER. Between the trimmed V and J ends, which lost 4 bases and 2 bases, there was a span of 12 bases. CDR3 sequence: CASSRRSTTYNEQFF. CDR3 nucleotides: TGCGCCAGCAGCCGGAGGAGCACCACCTACAATGAGCAGTTCTTC.

This rearrangement joins TRBV30 to TRBJ1-2, with TRBD1 matching 7 bases. V trimming: 2 bases; J trimming: 8 bases; junction bases outside the gene matches: 11. Germline-derived CDR1 and CDR2 are GTSNPN and SVGIG (reference sequence). The CDR3 has 14 residues. CDR3 loop: CAWSSRDRLTGYTF. As DNA, the CDR3 is TGTGCCTGGAGTAGTCGGGACAGACTCACGGGCTACACCTTC.

This chain links TRBV7-2 with TRBJ2-5, with D possibly TRBD2 on 6 matching bases. This CDR3 has 14 amino acids. V gave up 2 bases and J gave up 1 base, with 8 bases separating them. Germline CDR1 is SGHTA and CDR2 is FQGNSA. The CDR3 loop reads CASSLSGVQETQYF. The CDR3 nucleotides read TGTGCCAGCAGCTTATCGGGGGTCCAAGAGACCCAGTACTTC. The full variable domain, in which reference TRBV7-2 and TRBJ2-5 provide the parts outside the CDR3, is GAGVSQSPSNKVTEKGKDVELRCDPISGHTALYWYRQSLGQGLEFLIYFQGNSAPDKSGLPSDRFSAERTGGSVSTLTIQRTQQEDSAVYLCASSLSGVQETQYFGPGTRLLVL.

Comments on this clone: An end of the junction differs from the germline gene, which may be a read error. The V call is TRBV7-7, the J call TRBJ1-2, with D perhaps matching TRBD1 (5 bases). CDR3 length: 15 residues. The germline V gene encodes CDR1 SSHAT and CDR2 FNYEAQ (reference sequence). This CDR3 is CASSPVQSGWSGYTF. CDR3 DNA sequence: TGTGCTAGCAGCCCCGTGCAATCAGGGTGGAGTGGCTACACCTTC.

The sample holds one count of this clone. J is TRBJ2-2 and V is TRBV5-6; D is possibly TRBD2 (6 bases). CDR1 SGHDT and CDR2 YYEEEE come from the germline V gene. The germline V and J ends were trimmed by 2 bases and 5 bases, with 10 bases remaining between them. The CDR3 consists of 14 residues. CDR3 protein: CASSFGGWTGELFF. DNA for the CDR3: TGTGCCAGCAGCTTTGGGGGGTGGACCGGGGAGCTGTTTTTT.

This clone turned up a few times. The CDR3 bases are TGTGCCAGCAGCCAAACAGGGGTTGGGAATGGCTACACCTTC. Its protein product is CASSQTGVGNGYTF. The chain employs TRBV3-1 (or the pseudogene TRBV3-2) and TRBJ1-2, with 7 positions matching TRBD1. The CDR3 is made up of 14 amino acids. V shed 2 bases, J shed 6 bases, and the junction held 6 bases outside the gene matches. Germline CDR1 is LGHDT and CDR2 is YNNKEL (reference sequence).

The chain employs TRBV27 and TRBJ1-5; TRBD1 is a possible D gene (6 bases). The ends were cut back, 5 bases at V and 5 bases at J, with 10 bases in the middle. Germline V gene lookup returns CDR1 MNHEY and CDR2 SMNVEV (reference sequence). The CDR3 covers 13 residues. In nucleotides, the CDR3 is TGTGCCAGCAGTGGGGGCGCCTATCAGCCCCAGCATTTT. Translation: CASSGGAYQPQHF.

The chain links TRBV30 to TRBJ2-7; 8 positions match TRBD2. The V segment lost 3 bases and the J segment 6 bases; nucleotides outside the gene matches: 13. This CDR3 spans 15 amino acids. Germline assignment: CDR1 GTSNPN and CDR2 SVGIG (reference sequence). CDR3 protein: CAWSNLGLASSEQYF. The CDR3, as DNA: TGTGCCTGGAGCAACCTCGGACTAGCCTCCAGCGAGCAGTACTTC.

V is TRBV6-5 and J is TRBJ1-6; D uncertain. Germline V gene sequence: CDR1 MNHEY, CDR2 SVGAGI. This CDR3 comprises 12 residues. Trimming removed 8 bases at V and 7 bases at J, with 9 bases between. The CDR3 DNA sequence: TGTGCCAGCCGCAGGAGGAATTCACCCCTCCACTTT. The encoded protein is CASRRRNSPLHF.

The V gene is TRBV20-1, the J gene TRBJ1-1; D not certain. Trimming cost V 0 bases and J 7 bases, with 6 bases left between them. The CDR3 is 11 amino acids. Germline values: CDR1 DFQATT, CDR2 SNEGSKA (reference sequence). CDR3 sequence: CSAREADEAFF. CDR3 in DNA: TGCAGTGCTAGAGAGGCTGATGAAGCTTTCTTT.